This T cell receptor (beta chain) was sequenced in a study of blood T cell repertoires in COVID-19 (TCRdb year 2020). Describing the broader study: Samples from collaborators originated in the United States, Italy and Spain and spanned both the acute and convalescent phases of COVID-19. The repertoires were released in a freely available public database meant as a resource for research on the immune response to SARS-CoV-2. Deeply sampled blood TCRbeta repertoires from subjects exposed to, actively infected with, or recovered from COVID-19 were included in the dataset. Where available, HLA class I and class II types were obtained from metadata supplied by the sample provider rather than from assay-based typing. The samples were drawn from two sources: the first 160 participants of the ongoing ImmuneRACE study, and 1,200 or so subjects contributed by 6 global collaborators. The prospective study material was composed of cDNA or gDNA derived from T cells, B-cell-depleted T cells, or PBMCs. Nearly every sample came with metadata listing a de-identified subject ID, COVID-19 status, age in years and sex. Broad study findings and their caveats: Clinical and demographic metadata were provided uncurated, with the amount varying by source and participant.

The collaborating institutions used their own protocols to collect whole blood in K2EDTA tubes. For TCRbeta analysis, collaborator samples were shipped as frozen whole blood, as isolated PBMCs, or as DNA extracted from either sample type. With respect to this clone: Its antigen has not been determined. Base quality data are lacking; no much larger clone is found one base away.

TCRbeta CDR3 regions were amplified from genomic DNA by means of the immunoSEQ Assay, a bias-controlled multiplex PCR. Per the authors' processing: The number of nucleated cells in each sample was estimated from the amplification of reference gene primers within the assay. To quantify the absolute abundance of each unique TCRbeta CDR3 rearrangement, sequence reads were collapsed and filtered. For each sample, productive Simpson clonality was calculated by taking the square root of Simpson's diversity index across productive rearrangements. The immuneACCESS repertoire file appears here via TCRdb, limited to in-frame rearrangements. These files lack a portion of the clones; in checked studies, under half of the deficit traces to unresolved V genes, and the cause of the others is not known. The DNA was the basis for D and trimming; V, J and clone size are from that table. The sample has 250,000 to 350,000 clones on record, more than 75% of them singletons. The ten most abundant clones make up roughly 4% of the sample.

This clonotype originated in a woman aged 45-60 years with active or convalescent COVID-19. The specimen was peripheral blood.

The DNA sequence reads TGTGCCAGCAGTTATGAACCTAGCTCCTACGAGCAGTACTTC. Its coded protein is CASSYEPSSYEQYF. The rearranged chain carries TRBV6-5 and TRBJ2-7; the D gene is not confidently resolved. V gives up 3 bases and J gives up 0 bases, and the segment between their germline ends measures 9 bases. Reading the germline V gene gives CDR1 MNHEY and CDR2 SVGAGI. The CDR3, cysteine through phenylalanine, is 14 amino acids long. CDR3 DNA is the only sequence kept; it has 42 bases, read in frame from the first base.